The table lists the clone carrying this TCR beta chain with a few counts. Sequencing was performed with immunoSEQ multiplex PCR; in TCRdb, only in-frame clones are kept and a portion is missing. The sample has 70,000 to 95,000 clones; approximately 92% are singletons. This entry is derived from a study of blood T cell repertoires in COVID-19. Trimming took off 2 bases at V and 0 bases at J, with 8 bases between the two ends. The germline CDR1 and CDR2 sequences are LGHDT and YNNKEL (reference sequence). The CDR3 contains 15 residues. The receptor was derived from a woman of 80 years or more with active COVID-19. The rearrangement joins TRBV3-1 (or the pseudogene TRBV3-2) to TRBJ2-1, with a weak D call TRBD2 (6 bases). Sequencing used peripheral blood. The CDR3 DNA reads as TGTGCCAGCAGCCAAAATAGCGGCTCCTACAATGAGCAGTTCTTC. Protein: CASSQNSGSYNEQFF.